This T cell receptor (beta chain) is drawn from a study of cytomegalovirus exposure and HLA in healthy donors. 13 Jbeta primers and 60 Vbeta primers were used for the PCR. Data came from immunoSEQ multiplex PCR; TCRdb stores just in-frame clones and leaves some out. The table has 65,000 to 85,000 clones, 70% to 85% seen once. In germline, CDR1 is SGHTA, CDR2 FQGTGA. This CDR3 is 15 amino acids long. J was trimmed by 6 bases and V by 5 bases; bases with no gene match: 6. The sequenced material came from PBMCs. This receptor was obtained from a man between 45 and 60 years old in good health and CMV-seropositive. This chain joins TRBV7-3 and TRBJ2-7, with 14 bases matching TRBD2. The CDR3: CASSETGTSGGEQYF. For the CDR3, the DNA is TGTGCCAGCAGCGAAACTGGGACTAGCGGGGGCGAGCAGTACTTC.